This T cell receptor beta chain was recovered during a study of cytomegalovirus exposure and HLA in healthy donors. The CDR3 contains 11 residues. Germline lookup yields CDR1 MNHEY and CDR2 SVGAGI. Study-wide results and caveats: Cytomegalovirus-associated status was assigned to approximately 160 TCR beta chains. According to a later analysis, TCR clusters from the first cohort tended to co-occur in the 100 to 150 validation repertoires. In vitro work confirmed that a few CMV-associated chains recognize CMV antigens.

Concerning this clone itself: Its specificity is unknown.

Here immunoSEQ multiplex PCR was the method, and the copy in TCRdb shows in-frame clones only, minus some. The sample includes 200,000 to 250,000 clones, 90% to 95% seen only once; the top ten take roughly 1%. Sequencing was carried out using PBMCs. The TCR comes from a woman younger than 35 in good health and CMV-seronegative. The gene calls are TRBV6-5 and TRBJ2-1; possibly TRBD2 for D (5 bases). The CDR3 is CACRRGGEQFF. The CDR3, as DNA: TGTGCGTGTAGACGTGGCGGGGAGCAGTTCTTC.